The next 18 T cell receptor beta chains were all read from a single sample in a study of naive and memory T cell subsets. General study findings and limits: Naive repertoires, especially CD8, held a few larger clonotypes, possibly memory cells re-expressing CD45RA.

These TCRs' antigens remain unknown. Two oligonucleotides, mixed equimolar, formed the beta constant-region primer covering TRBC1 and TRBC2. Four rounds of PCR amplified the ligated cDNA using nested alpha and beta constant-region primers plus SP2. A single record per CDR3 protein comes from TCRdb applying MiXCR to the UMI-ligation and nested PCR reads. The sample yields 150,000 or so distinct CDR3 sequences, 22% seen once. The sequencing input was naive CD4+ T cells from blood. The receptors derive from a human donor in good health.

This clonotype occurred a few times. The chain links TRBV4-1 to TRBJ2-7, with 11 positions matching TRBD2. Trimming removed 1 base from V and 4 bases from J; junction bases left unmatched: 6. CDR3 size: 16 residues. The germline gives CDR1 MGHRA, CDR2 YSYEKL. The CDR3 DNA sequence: TGCGCCAGCAGCCAAGGGGGACTAGCGGAAGAATACGAGCAGTACTTC. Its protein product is CASSQGGLAEEYEQYF.

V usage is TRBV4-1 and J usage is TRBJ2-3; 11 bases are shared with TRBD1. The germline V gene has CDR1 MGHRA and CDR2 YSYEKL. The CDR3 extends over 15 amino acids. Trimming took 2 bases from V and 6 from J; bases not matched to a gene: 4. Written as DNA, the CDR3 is TGCGCCAGCAGCCAACCCGGACAGGGGGCGGATACGCAGTATTTT. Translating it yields CASSQPGQGADTQYF.

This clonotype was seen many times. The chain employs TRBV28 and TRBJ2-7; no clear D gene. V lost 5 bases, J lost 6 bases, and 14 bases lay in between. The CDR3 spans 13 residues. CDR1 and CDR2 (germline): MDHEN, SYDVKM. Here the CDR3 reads CASSPPSRSEQYF. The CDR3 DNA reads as TGTGCCAGCAGTCCACCCAGCCGTTCCGAGCAGTACTTC.

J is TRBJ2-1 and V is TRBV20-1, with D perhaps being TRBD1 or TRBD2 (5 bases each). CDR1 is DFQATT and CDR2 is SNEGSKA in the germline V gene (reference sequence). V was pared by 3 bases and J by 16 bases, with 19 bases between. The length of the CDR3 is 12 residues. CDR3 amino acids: CSARHNPGAYFF. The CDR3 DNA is TGCAGTGCTAGGCATAACCCCGGGGCCTATTTCTTC.

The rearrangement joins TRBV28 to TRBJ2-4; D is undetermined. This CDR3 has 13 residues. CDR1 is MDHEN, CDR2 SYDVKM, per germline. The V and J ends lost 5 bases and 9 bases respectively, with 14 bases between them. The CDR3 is CASSPSRRGIQYF. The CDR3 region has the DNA TGTGCCAGCAGTCCCAGTCGCCGAGGCATTCAGTACTTC.

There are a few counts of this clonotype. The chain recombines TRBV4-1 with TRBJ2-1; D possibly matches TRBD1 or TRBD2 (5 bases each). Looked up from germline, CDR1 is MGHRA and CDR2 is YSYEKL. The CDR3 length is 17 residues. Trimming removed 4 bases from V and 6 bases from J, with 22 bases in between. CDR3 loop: CASSPMPRGPITNEQFF. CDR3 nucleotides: TGCGCCAGCAGCCCGATGCCTCGGGGCCCCATCACCAATGAGCAGTTCTTC.

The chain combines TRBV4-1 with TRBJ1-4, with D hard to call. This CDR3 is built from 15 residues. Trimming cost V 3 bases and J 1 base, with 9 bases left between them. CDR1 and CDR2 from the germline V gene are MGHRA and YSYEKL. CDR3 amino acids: CASSQVKLTNEKLFF. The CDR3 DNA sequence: TGCGCCAGCAGCCAGGTTAAGCTAACTAATGAAAAACTGTTTTTT.

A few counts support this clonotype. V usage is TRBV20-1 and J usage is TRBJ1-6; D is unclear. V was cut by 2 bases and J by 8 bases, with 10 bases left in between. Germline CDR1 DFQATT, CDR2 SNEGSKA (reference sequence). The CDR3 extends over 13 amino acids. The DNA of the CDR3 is TGCAGTGCTAGATCTTTTAGGGATTCACCCCTCCACTTT. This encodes CSARSFRDSPLHF.

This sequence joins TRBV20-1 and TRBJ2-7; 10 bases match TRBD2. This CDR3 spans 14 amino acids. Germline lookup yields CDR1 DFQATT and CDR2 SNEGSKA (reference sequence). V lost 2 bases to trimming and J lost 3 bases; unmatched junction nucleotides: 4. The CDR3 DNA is TGCAGTGCTAGAAGTAGCGGGAGGAACTACGAGCAGTACTTC. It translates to CSARSSGRNYEQYF.

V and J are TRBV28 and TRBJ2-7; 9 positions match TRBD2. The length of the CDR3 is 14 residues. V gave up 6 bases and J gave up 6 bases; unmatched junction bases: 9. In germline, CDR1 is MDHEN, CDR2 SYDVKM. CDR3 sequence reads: CASRGAGGLREQYF. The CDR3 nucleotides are TGTGCCAGCAGGGGAGCGGGAGGACTCCGCGAGCAGTACTTC.

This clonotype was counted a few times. CDR3 protein: CASSLETGLRLFF. CDR3 bases: TGTGCCAGCAGTTTAGAAACAGGTCTCCGGTTATTCTTC. The chain carries TRBV27 and TRBJ2-1, with a weak D call TRBD1 (5 bases). The germline CDR1 and CDR2 sequences are MNHEY and SMNVEV (reference sequence). V gave up 2 bases and J gave up 16 bases, with 18 bases separating them. The CDR3 has 13 residues.

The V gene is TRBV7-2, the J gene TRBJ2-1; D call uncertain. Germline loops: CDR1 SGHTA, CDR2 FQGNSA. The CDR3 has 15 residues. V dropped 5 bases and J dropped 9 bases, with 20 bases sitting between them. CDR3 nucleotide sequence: TGTGCCAGCAGCCCGGTGAGGCCCCGGTTAGGTGAGCAGTTCTTC. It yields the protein CASSPVRPRLGEQFF. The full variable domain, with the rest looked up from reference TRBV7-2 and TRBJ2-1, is GAGVSQSPSNKVTEKGKDVELRCDPISGHTALYWYRQSLGQGLEFLIYFQGNSAPDKSGLPSDRFSAERTGGSVSTLTIQRTQQEDSAVYLCASSPVRPRLGEQFFGPGTRLTVL.

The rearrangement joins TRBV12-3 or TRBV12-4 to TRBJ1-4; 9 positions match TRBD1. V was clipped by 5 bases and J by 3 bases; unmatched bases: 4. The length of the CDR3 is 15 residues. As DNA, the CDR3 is TGTGCCAGCAGTAAAACAGGGGGCCCTAATGAAAAACTGTTTTTT. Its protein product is CASSKTGGPNEKLFF.

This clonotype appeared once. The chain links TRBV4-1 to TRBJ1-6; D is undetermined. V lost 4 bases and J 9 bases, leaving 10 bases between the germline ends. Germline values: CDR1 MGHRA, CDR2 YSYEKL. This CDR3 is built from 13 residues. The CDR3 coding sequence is TGCGCCAGCAGCCCCCAGCCCGTTTCACCCCTCCACTTT. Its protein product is CASSPQPVSPLHF.

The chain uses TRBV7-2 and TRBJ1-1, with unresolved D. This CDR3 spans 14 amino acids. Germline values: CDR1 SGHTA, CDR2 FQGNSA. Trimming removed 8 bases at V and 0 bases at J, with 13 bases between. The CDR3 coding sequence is TGTGCCAGCGGAAGAACAGCGCTGAACACTGAAGCTTTCTTT. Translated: CASGRTALNTEAFF.

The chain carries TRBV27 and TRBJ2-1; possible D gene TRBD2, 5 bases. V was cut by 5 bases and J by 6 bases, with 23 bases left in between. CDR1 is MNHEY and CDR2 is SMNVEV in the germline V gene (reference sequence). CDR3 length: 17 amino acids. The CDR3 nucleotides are TGTGCCAGCAGTCTCCGTTTATTGGCCGGAGAGGGCAATGAGCAGTTCTTC. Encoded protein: CASSLRLLAGEGNEQFF.

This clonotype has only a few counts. This CDR3 is CASSLRGLETQYF. The DNA of the CDR3 is TGTGCCAGCAGTTTAAGGGGGTTGGAGACCCAGTACTTC. This chain links TRBV27 with TRBJ2-5; tentative D call: TRBD1 (6 bases). The V end was cut by 2 bases, the J end by 5 bases, with 9 bases between. The CDR3 is made up of 13 amino acids. Germline CDR1 and CDR2: MNHEY and SMNVEV (reference sequence).

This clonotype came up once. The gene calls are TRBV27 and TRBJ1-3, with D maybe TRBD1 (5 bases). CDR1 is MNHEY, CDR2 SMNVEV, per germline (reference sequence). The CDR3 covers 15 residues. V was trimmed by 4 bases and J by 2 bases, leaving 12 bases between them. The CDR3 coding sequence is TGTGCCAGCAGTTCCACTGGGGGAGCTGGAAACACCATATATTTT. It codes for CASSSTGGAGNTIYF.